The 30 T cell receptor delta chains listed next were all sequenced from one sample in a study of gammadelta T cells in human blood (TCRdb year 2020). Receptor amplification or capture employed RT-PCR. TCRdb lists the instrument as Illumina MiSeq. TCRdb recomputed clones from the public reads with CATT; identical DNA rows were then combined. The sample table holds 750 to 900 delta-chain clones, of which more than 55% were seen once. About 19% of the sample is held by the ten biggest clonotypes. Source material: non-Vgamma9Vdelta2 gamma-delta T cells from cord blood. These receptor sequences come from a newborn.

Relative to its sample, this clone is hyperexpanded. Distinct nucleotide sequences in the sample also encode this CDR3. This rearrangement joins TRDV2 to TRDJ3; 7 nucleotides line up with TRDD3. The germline V gene has CDR1 GEAIGNYY and CDR2 EKD. Germline trimming cut 3 bases from V and 0 bases from J; bases unmatched to any gene: 1. The CDR3 runs 16 residues. The CDR3 region is CACDWGSSWDTRQMFF. DNA for the CDR3: TGTGCCTGTGACTGGGGGAGCTCCTGGGACACCCGACAGATGTTTTTC.

This clone is hyperexpanded by share. This chain joins TRAV38-2/DV8 and TRDJ1; weak D call: TRDD3 (6 bases). The CDR3 covers 17 residues. Trimming cost V 0 bases and J 0 bases, with 15 bases left between them. The germline CDR1 and CDR2 sequences are TSESDYY and QEAYKQQN. The DNA of the CDR3 is TGTGCTTATAGGAGCGCGTTCTGGGGACAAAACACCGATAAACTCATCTTT. Encoded protein: CAYRSAFWGQNTDKLIF.

Turning to this clone: A much larger clone lies a single base off, so this may be a read error. This chain uses TRDV1 with TRDJ1; 12 nucleotides line up with TRDD3. CDR1 TSWWSYY and CDR2 QGS come from the germline V gene. The CDR3 length is 26 residues. Trimming took 5 bases from V and 0 from J; bases not matched to a gene: 34. The CDR3 region is CALGTFLPDLLGDTTAPDSNTDKLIF. CDR3 bases: TGTGCTCTTGGGACCTTCCTACCCGATTTACTGGGGGATACCACGGCTCCGGACTCTAACACCGATAAACTCATCTTT.

Turning to this clone: The likely explanation is a read error, given a far larger clone one base away. The chain carries TRDV2 and TRDJ1; D perhaps matches TRDD3 (6 bases). Germline CDR1 reads GEAIGNYY; CDR2 reads EKD. Deletions cut 4 bases from V and 1 base from J, with 18 bases between. The CDR3 sequence is 16 residues long. The CDR3, as DNA: TGTGCCTGTGAACACCGCGGGGATTCCGGCACCGATAAACTCATCTTT. It is translated as CACEHRGDSGTDKLIF.

In its sample, this clone is large. The chain links TRAV38-2/DV8 to TRDJ1; maybe TRDD2 (5 bases). Germline assignment: CDR1 TSESDYY and CDR2 QEAYKQQN. The length of the CDR3 is 18 residues. V shed 0 bases and J shed 0 bases, with 18 bases lying between them. The CDR3 region has the DNA TGTGCTTATAGGAGCGTCTACCTGCCCTCTTCCGACACCGATAAACTCATCTTT. It is translated as CAYRSVYLPSSDTDKLIF.

Comment on this clone: A far bigger clonotype differs at one base, so this is likely a read error. The V gene is TRDV2, the J gene TRDJ2; TRDD3 aligns across 8 bases. Germline-derived CDR1 and CDR2 are GEAIGNYY and EKD. V was clipped by 2 bases and J by 4 bases; unmatched bases: 29. The CDR3 runs 23 residues. The CDR3 nucleotides read TGTGCCTGTGACAGGGCCCCCATACCCTTCGATAGAGTACTGGGGGCCGCGACAGCACAACTCTTCTTT. It translates to CACDRAPIPFDRVLGAATAQLFF.

By share, this clone counts as large (0.1 to 1%). This specimen includes other DNA sequences encoding the same CDR3. The chain combines TRDV1 with TRDJ1, with D possibly matching TRDD2 (5 bases). Germline CDR1 and CDR2: TSWWSYY and QGS. The CDR3 spans 22 residues. V lost 4 bases and J lost 0, with 33 bases in between. The CDR3 is CALGVLGTDNPFGASYTDKLIF. CDR3 nucleotide sequence: TGTGCTCTTGGGGTCCTAGGGACTGATAATCCTTTCGGGGCTTCGTACACCGATAAACTCATCTTT.

This clone is categorized as large. This specimen includes other DNA sequences encoding the same CDR3. This rearrangement joins TRDV2 to TRDJ1, with 9 bases lining up with TRDD3. The CDR3 spans 19 residues. Germline CDR1 reads GEAIGNYY; CDR2 reads EKD. Losses at the gene ends were 1 base for V and 0 bases for J; bases not matched to a gene: 14. Here the CDR3 reads CACDTLLLLGDEYTDKLIF. The CDR3 DNA reads TGTGCCTGTGACACGCTCCTACTACTGGGGGACGAGTACACCGATAAACTCATCTTT.

This clone is categorized as large (0.1 to 1%). This chain connects TRDV1 to TRDJ2; no definite D call. There are 16 residues in the CDR3. Germline CDR1 TSWWSYY, CDR2 QGS. V was shortened by 1 base and J by 1 base, with 10 bases between the two germline ends. CDR3 sequence (DNA): TGTGCTCTTGGGGAACATTCGCGTGATTTGACAGCACAACTCTTCTTT. Encoded protein: CALGEHSRDLTAQLFF.

Worth noting for this clone: This probably arose from a read error, given a far larger clone one base away. Other DNA sequences of this sample code for an identical CDR3. V usage is TRAV29/DV5 and J usage is TRDJ3, with 8 positions matching TRDD3. CDR3 length: 19 amino acids. Germline assignment: CDR1 NSMFDY and CDR2 ISSIKDK. The CDR3 loop is CAASVRGYLFTWDTRQMFF. The CDR3 DNA sequence: TGTGCAGCAAGCGTAAGGGGATACCTCTTCACCTGGGACACGCGACAGATGTTTTTC.

As concerns this clone: Being one base from a much bigger clone, this may be a read error. The chain is built from TRDV1 and TRDJ1, with 7 bases identical to TRDD3. Germline CDR1 and CDR2: TSWWSYY and QGS. V lost 5 bases to trimming and J lost 2 bases; unmatched junction nucleotides: 8. This CDR3 comprises 15 residues. The CDR3 DNA reads TGTGCTCTTGGGCAACGGGGGGATCCTACCGATAAACTCATCTTT. It translates to CALGQRGDPTDKLIF.

Comment on this clone: A read error is the likely source, as a far larger clone sits one nucleotide away. This chain uses TRDV2 with TRDJ2; TRDD3 aligns across 12 bases. The CDR3 runs to 19 residues. J gave up 4 bases and V 0 bases, and 11 bases lay outside the gene matches. Germline values: CDR1 GEAIGNYY, CDR2 EKD. CDR3 sequence: CACDTGLGDTLHSTAQLFF. The CDR3 coding sequence is TGTGCCTGTGACACCGGGCTGGGGGATACGCTCCATTCGACAGCACAACTCTTCTTT.

About this clone itself: A far larger clone is off by one base, so a read error is likely. The chain carries TRAV38-2/DV8 and TRDJ1; D is possibly TRDD3 (6 bases). This CDR3 has 17 residues. The germline gives CDR1 TSESDYY, CDR2 QEAYKQQN. V was shortened by 0 bases and J by 0 bases, with 15 bases between the two germline ends. CDR3 bases: TGTGCTTATAGGAGCGCGGTCTGGGGACAAAACACCGATAAACTCATCTTT. Translated: CAYRSAVWGQNTDKLIF.

As for this clone: A far larger clone is just one base off, so this is likely a read error. The V call is TRDV1, the J call TRDJ1; D is possibly TRDD3 (6 bases). The CDR3 consists of 16 residues. CDR1 is TSWWSYY and CDR2 is QGS in the germline V gene. V dropped 2 bases and J dropped 11 bases, with 24 bases sitting between them. Here the CDR3 reads CALGEKRPPGETALIF. The CDR3 bases are TGTGCTCTTGGGGAAAAGAGACCTCCGGGGGAGACGGCGCTCATCTTT.

Relative to its sample, this clone is large. The same CDR3 arises from other DNA sequences in this sample as well. The rearrangement uses TRDV1 and TRDJ1, with TRDD3 matching over 11 bases. Germline V gene data show CDR1 as TSWWSYY and CDR2 as QGS. The CDR3 has 17 amino acids. The ends lost 6 bases at V and 0 bases at J; junction bases unmatched: 9. The CDR3 DNA reads as TGTGCTCTTGGACTGGGGGATATTACGGTTTACACCGATAAACTCATCTTT. Translated, it gives CALGLGDITVYTDKLIF.

In regard to this clone: A read error is the likely source, as a far larger clone sits one nucleotide away. The chain uses TRDV1 and TRDJ2, with no clear D. Germline V gives CDR1 TSWWSYY, CDR2 QGS. CDR3 size: 18 residues. The ends were cut back, 2 bases at V and 7 bases at J, with 23 bases in the middle. The CDR3 is CALGEVGARRTIGAQLFF. CDR3 in DNA: TGTGCTCTTGGGGAAGTGGGTGCTCGCAGGACTATAGGAGCACAACTCTTCTTT.

A single count supports this clone. This probably arose from a read error, given a far larger clone one base away. The V gene is TRDV1, the J gene TRDJ2; the D is unclear. The CDR3 has 18 residues. Germline-derived CDR1 and CDR2 are TSWWSYY and QGS. The ends were cut back, 2 bases at V and 7 bases at J, with 23 bases in the middle. This CDR3 reads CALGEVGIRRTIGAQLFF. The CDR3 DNA reads as TGTGCTCTTGGGGAAGTGGGTATTCGCAGGACTATAGGAGCACAACTCTTCTTT.

With regard to this clone: With only one base between it and a far larger clone, this is likely a read error. V usage is TRDV1 and J usage is TRDJ2; 10 bases are a match to TRDD3. Unmatched junction bases numbered 29, after V lost 7 bases and J lost 0 bases. The CDR3 loop spans 24 amino acids. CDR1 is TSWWSYY, CDR2 QGS, per germline. DNA of the CDR3: TGTGCTCTTGCGAACTCGGCCTTCTCCGAAAGGAGGACTGGGGGATCCGCTTTGACAGCACAACTCTTCTTT. It specifies CALANSAFSERRTGGSALTAQLFF.

By share, this clone ranks as hyperexpanded. The sample holds other DNA sequences that translate to the same CDR3. The rearrangement joins TRAV29/DV5 to TRDJ2; TRDD3 matches at 13 bases. The CDR3 sequence is 19 residues long. The germline V gene has CDR1 NSMFDY and CDR2 ISSIKDK. The J segment lost 0 bases and the V segment lost 0 bases, leaving 8 bases of the junction unmatched. CDR3 loop: CAASAYWGIRRALTAQLFF. CDR3 nucleotides: TGTGCAGCAAGCGCGTACTGGGGGATACGTAGGGCTTTGACAGCACAACTCTTCTTT.

With respect to this clone: A much larger clone lies one base from this, so it may be a read error. V usage is TRDV1 and J usage is TRDJ1, with a weak D call TRDD2 (5 bases). Per germline, CDR1 TSWWSYY and CDR2 QGS. The V end was cut by 5 bases, the J end by 3 bases, with 19 bases between. The CDR3 extends over 16 amino acids. Here the CDR3 reads CALGSTPRPSADKLIF. The DNA of the CDR3 is TGTGCTCTTGGGTCGACCCCCCGGCCTTCGGCCGATAAACTCATCTTT.

A note on this clone: It is likely a read error: a sequence one base away is far more abundant. The genes are TRDV1 and TRDJ2, with unresolved D. Germline V gives CDR1 TSWWSYY, CDR2 QGS. V shed 1 base and J shed 1 base, with 10 bases lying between them. The CDR3 covers 16 residues. The CDR3 DNA follows: TGTGCTCTTGGGGAACATTCGTGTGATTTGACAGCACAACTCTTCTTT. Amino acids: CALGEHSCDLTAQLFF.

A remark on this clone: A far bigger clonotype differs at one base, so this is likely a read error. The V call is TRDV1, the J call TRDJ1; maybe TRDD3 (6 bases). V lost 0 bases, J lost 2 bases, and 22 bases lay in between. This CDR3 region has 19 residues. Germline CDR1 reads TSWWSYY; CDR2 reads QGS. The DNA of the CDR3 is TGTGCTCTTGGGGAACTAAACCTGACTGGGCTCCCTGGAACCGATAAACTCATCTTT. Protein sequence: CALGELNLTGLPGTDKLIF.

With respect to this clone: With only one base between it and a far larger clone, this is likely a read error. V usage is TRDV2 and J usage is TRDJ3; 11 nucleotides match TRDD3. This CDR3 spans 17 amino acids. Germline V lookup: CDR1 GEAIGNYY, CDR2 EKD. The DNA for the CDR3 is TGTGCCTGTGATCTGGGGGATACCTCCTTGGACACCCGACAGATGTTTTTC. Protein sequence: CACDLGDTSLDTRQMFF.

This clone was counted only a few times. One base separates it from a far larger clone, so it is likely a read error. The chain carries TRAV29/DV5 and TRDJ1; 11 bases match TRDD3. Germline V gene data show CDR1 as NSMFDY and CDR2 as ISSIKDK. CDR3 length equals 18 residues. CDR3 sequence: CAARLRGGYAMHTDKFIF. As DNA, the CDR3 is TGTGCAGCAAGGCTACGTGGGGGATACGCGATGCACACCGATAAATTCATCTTT.

On this clone: This probably arose from a read error, given a far larger clone one base away. The genes are TRAV14/DV4 and TRDJ1, with 7 positions matching TRDD3. From germline, CDR1 is TSDPSYG and CDR2 QGSYDQQN (reference sequence). The CDR3 runs 18 residues. The CDR3 DNA reads TGTGCAATTAGAGAGGGCCTCAGCTTGGGGGACCGGTCCGATAAACTCATCTTT. Residues: CAIREGLSLGDRSDKLIF.

As for this clone: A far larger clone is just one base off, so this is likely a read error. The J gene is TRDJ1, the V gene TRDV3; unclear D gene. The CDR3 is 14 residues long. From germline, CDR1 is TVYSNPD and CDR2 GDNSRS (reference sequence). The germline V and J ends were trimmed by 3 bases and 1 base, with 15 bases remaining between them. CDR3 sequence reads: CAFSTSLTTDKLIF. CDR3 in DNA: TGTGCCTTCTCTACCTCCCTAACCACCGATAAACTCATCTTT.

On this clone: With a far larger clone one base away, a read error is the likely cause. This chain links TRAV38-2/DV8 with TRDJ1; the match to TRDD3 covers 9 bases. Germline CDR1 is TSESDYY and CDR2 is QEAYKQQN. The CDR3 has 19 amino acids. For the CDR3, the DNA is TGTGCTTATAGGCTACCTATTCCTACTGGGGGACCGTACACCTATAAACTCATCTTT. Residues: CAYRLPIPTGGPYTYKLIF.

As for this clone: A far larger clone lies a single base away; this is likely a read error. The chain couples TRDV1 to TRDJ2, with D hard to call. Germline-derived CDR1 and CDR2 are TSWWSYY and QGS. The CDR3 is made up of 18 amino acids. Trimming shortened V by 2 bases and J by 7 bases, and 23 bases separated the two germline ends. CDR3 residues: CALGEMGTRRTIGAQLFF. CDR3 sequence (DNA): TGTGCTCTTGGGGAAATGGGTACTCGCAGGACTATAGGAGCACAACTCTTCTTT.

Comments on this clone: A far larger clone is off by one base, so a read error is likely. The chain combines TRAV29/DV5 with TRDJ1, with 12 bases identical to TRDD3. The CDR3 runs 19 residues. The germline gives CDR1 NSMFDY, CDR2 ISSIKDK. As DNA, the CDR3 is TGTGCCGCCTCCTTTACCACTGAACTGGGGGATACCCACACCGATAAACTCATCTTT. Amino acids: CAASFTTELGDTHTDKLIF.

For this clone: This is likely an artifact of a read error, given a far larger clone one base away. The rearrangement joins TRDV2 to TRDJ1; TRDD3 agrees at 9 bases. Germline CDR1 GEAIGNYY, CDR2 EKD. Unmatched junction bases numbered 14, after V lost 1 base and J lost 0 bases. This CDR3 comprises 19 residues. In DNA form, the CDR3 reads TGTGCCTGTGACACGCTCCTACGACTGGGGGACGAGTACACCGATAAACTCATCTTT. It codes for CACDTLLRLGDEYTDKLIF.